The T cell receptor (beta chain) under discussion was sequenced for a study of T cells after yellow fever vaccination. Each CDR3 protein gets one entry after TCRdb re-called the 5' RACE reads with MiXCR. Among around 350,000 distinct CDR3 sequences listed, around a tenth were seen once. Unmatched junction bases numbered 8, after V lost 5 bases and J lost 14 bases. In germline, CDR1 is MNHEY, CDR2 SVGAGI. The CDR3 spans 13 residues. The receptor's source is a man younger than 30 who received the YFV17D yellow fever vaccine. Sequences were derived from PBMCs, sampled on the day of the first yellow fever vaccination. The chain links TRBV6-5 to TRBJ1-6, with 8 bases matching TRBD1. Here the CDR3 reads CASSTRQGLSLHF. The CDR3 DNA follows: TGTGCCAGCAGTACTCGACAGGGGTTGTCCCTCCACTTT.